Below are 27 T cell receptor beta chains sequenced from a single sample in a study of cytomegalovirus exposure and HLA in healthy donors (dated by TCRdb to 2017 to 2019). The method was the immunoSEQ multiplex PCR assay. The multiplex PCR relied on a mix of 60 forward primers for TCR Vbeta segments and 13 reverse primers for TCR Jbeta segments. TCRdb limited this immuneACCESS table to in-frame rearrangements with V and J called. A share of clones is missing; checked studies link under half to unresolved V genes, and the rest is unexplained. This sample is represented by under 150,000 clones; over 60% of them were singletons. 2% to 2.5% of the sample is held by the ten biggest clonotypes. The sample was PBMCs. Every receptor here comes from a man aged 40-49 years in good health and CMV-seronegative.

The chain combines TRBV19 with TRBJ1-5; 8 bases line up with TRBD1. V dropped 6 bases and J dropped 4; count of bases not matched to a gene: 8. The V gene's germline CDR1 is LNHDA and CDR2 SQIVND (reference sequence). This CDR3 is 15 amino acids long. CDR3 residues: CASSPARTGNQPQHF. CDR3 DNA: TGTGCCAGTAGCCCCGCCAGGACAGGGAATCAGCCCCAGCATTTT.

J is TRBJ1-3 and V is TRBV11-2; D is ambiguous. The CDR3 covers 12 residues. CDR1 is SGHAT and CDR2 is FQNNGV in the germline V gene. V was clipped by 4 bases and J by 4 bases, with 5 bases between them. The CDR3 is CASSYSGNTIYF. As DNA, the CDR3 is TGTGCCAGCAGCTACAGCGGAAACACCATATATTTT.

This clone appeared once. V and J are TRBV5-4 and TRBJ2-2; tentatively, D is TRBD1 (9 bases). Deletions cut 6 bases from V and 1 base from J, with 16 bases between. This CDR3 region has 16 residues. Per germline, CDR1 SGHNT and CDR2 YYREEE (reference sequence). CDR3 coding DNA: TGTGCCAGCAACCGGGGGGGACAGGGGAACACCGGGGAGCTGTTTTTT. It yields the protein CASNRGGQGNTGELFF. Supplemented by reference TRBV5-4 and TRBJ2-2, the full variable domain reads ETGVTQSPTHLIKTRGQQVTLRCSSQSGHNTVSWYQQALGQGPQFIFQYYREEENGRGNFPPRFSGLQFPNYSSELNVNALELDDSALYLCASNRGGQGNTGELFFGEGSRLTVL.

This clone was detected only a few times. The CDR3 nucleotides read TGTGCCACCAGCAGAGATGGGACAGGAGACACTGAAGCTTTCTTT. This encodes CATSRDGTGDTEAFF. The chain recombines TRBV15 with TRBJ1-1; 8 bases fit TRBD1. Germline loops: CDR1 LNHNV, CDR2 YYDKDF (reference sequence). J was trimmed by 3 bases and V by 0 bases; bases with no gene match: 3. The CDR3 is 15 amino acids.

The chain carries TRBV6-5 and TRBJ1-1, with D unresolved. With 5 bases removed from V and 4 bases from J, the gap between germline ends came to 14 bases. Germline V gene sequence: CDR1 MNHEY, CDR2 SVGAGI. CDR3 length: 14 residues. Here the CDR3 reads CASSAGYPTTEAFF. The CDR3 DNA follows: TGTGCCAGCAGTGCGGGATATCCAACCACTGAAGCTTTCTTT.

This chain links TRBV18 with TRBJ2-5; TRBD1 is a possible D gene (6 bases). CDR3 length: 13 residues. The V and J ends lost 3 bases and 5 bases respectively, with 10 bases between them. Germline-derived CDR1 and CDR2 are KGHSH and LQKENI. CDR3 DNA: TGTGCCAGCTCACCCCAGGGGACGGAGACCCAGTACTTC. This sequence encodes CASSPQGTETQYF.

The chain joins TRBV7-2 to TRBJ2-1, with 9 bases identical to TRBD2. After removal of 6 bases from V and 7 bases from J, the junction contained 13 bases not matched to a gene. In germline, CDR1 is SGHTA, CDR2 FQGNSA. The CDR3 consists of 16 residues. CDR3 nucleotide sequence: TGTGCCAGCAGTTCTGCGGGGGGGAGGGCCGTAAATGAGCAGTTCTTC. This codes for CASSSAGGRAVNEQFF. The whole variable domain, remainder taken from reference TRBV7-2 and TRBJ2-1, is GAGVSQSPSNKVTEKGKDVELRCDPISGHTALYWYRQSLGQGLEFLIYFQGNSAPDKSGLPSDRFSAERTGGSVSTLTIQRTQQEDSAVYLCASSSAGGRAVNEQFFGPGTRLTVL.

The chain combines TRBV29-1 with TRBJ2-3; D is unclear. The ends were cut back, 0 bases at V and 7 bases at J, with 14 bases in the middle. This CDR3 contains 14 residues. Germline V gene data show CDR1 as SQVTM and CDR2 as ANQGSEA. The CDR3 DNA reads TGCAGCGTTGAAGATCGGGTTGTCACGTATACGCAGTATTTT. Its protein product is CSVEDRVVTYTQYF.

This chain uses TRBV6-6 with TRBJ2-1; D is possibly TRBD2 (6 bases). Trimming left V 2 bases short and J 6 bases short, with 8 bases between. The germline V gene has CDR1 MNHNY and CDR2 SVGAGI (reference sequence). This CDR3 is built from 13 residues. CDR3 region: CASSYERVNEQFF. The DNA for the CDR3 is TGTGCCAGCAGTTACGAGCGGGTCAATGAGCAGTTCTTC.

The V call is TRBV28, the J call TRBJ1-1, with TRBD1 matching 9 bases. J was trimmed by 6 bases and V by 6 bases; bases with no gene match: 5. The CDR3 is 13 residues long. Per germline, CDR1 MDHEN and CDR2 SYDVKM. Written as DNA, the CDR3 is TGTGCCAGCAGGGGGGACAGGGTCGCTGAAGCTTTCTTT. Its translation: CASRGDRVAEAFF. Combining the CDR3 with reference TRBV28 and TRBJ1-1 gives the whole variable domain DVKVTQSSRYLVKRTGEKVFLECVQDMDHENMFWYRQDPGLGLRLIYFSYDVKMKEKGDIPEGYSVSREKKERFSLILESASTNQTSMYLCASRGDRVAEAFFGQGTRLTVV.

The chain links TRBV6-5 to TRBJ1-4; 9 bases are a match to TRBD1. CDR3 length: 14 residues. V was clipped by 6 bases and J by 8 bases; unmatched bases: 7. Germline V CDR1 and CDR2: MNHEY, SVGAGI. CDR3 in DNA: TGTGCCAGCAGCCCCGGGACAGGGTGGGAAAAACTGTTTTTT. Translating gives CASSPGTGWEKLFF.

V and J are TRBV4-2 and TRBJ1-1; maybe TRBD1 (5 bases). The CDR3 has 11 residues. Trimming removed 8 bases from V and 3 bases from J, with 7 bases in between. CDR1 and CDR2 (germline): LGHNA, YNFKEQ. The CDR3 here is CASGRDTEAFF. The CDR3 bases are TGTGCCAGCGGCAGGGACACTGAAGCTTTCTTT.

The V call is TRBV10-2, the J call TRBJ2-1; possibly TRBD1 for D (5 bases). V was trimmed by 7 bases and J by 10 bases, leaving 11 bases between them. CDR1 is WSHSY and CDR2 is SAAADI in the germline V gene. This CDR3 comprises 11 residues. The CDR3 spells CASTGSREQFF. The CDR3 DNA reads as TGCGCCAGCACAGGGTCGAGGGAGCAGTTCTTC.

The chain recombines TRBV4-1 with TRBJ2-1; 8 nucleotides match TRBD1. The V gene's germline CDR1 is MGHRA and CDR2 YSYEKL. V was pared by 2 bases and J by 0 bases, with 9 bases of the junction left unmatched. The CDR3 sequence is 18 residues long. CDR3 loop: CASSQPERTGSSYNEQFF. DNA for the CDR3: TGCGCCAGCAGCCAACCAGAACGGACAGGGAGCTCCTACAATGAGCAGTTCTTC.

The rearrangement uses TRBV5-1 and TRBJ2-2; weak D call: TRBD1 (6 bases). Germline V CDR1 and CDR2: SGHRS, YFSETQ. Trimming stripped 0 bases from V and 4 bases from J, with 10 bases between. This CDR3 comprises 15 residues. The CDR3 DNA is TGCGCCAGCAGCTTGGCAGGGGTTGCCACCGGGGAGCTGTTTTTT. Its translation is CASSLAGVATGELFF.

The V call is TRBV30, the J call TRBJ1-5, with a weak D call TRBD1 (6 bases). CDR3 length: 13 residues. V dropped 2 bases and J dropped 3 bases, with 8 bases sitting between them. From germline, CDR1 is GTSNPN and CDR2 SVGIG (reference sequence). The CDR3 sequence is CAWSQGINQPQHF. CDR3 nucleotides: TGTGCCTGGAGTCAGGGGATCAATCAGCCCCAGCATTTT.

The chain employs TRBV28 and TRBJ2-1; D is perhaps TRBD1 (5 bases). The V gene lost 4 bases and the J gene lost 4 bases, with 14 bases spanning the gap. Germline lookup yields CDR1 MDHEN and CDR2 SYDVKM. The length of the CDR3 is 15 residues. CDR3 protein: CASSSRVAVYNEQFF. The CDR3 region has the DNA TGTGCCAGCAGTTCCAGGGTGGCAGTATACAATGAGCAGTTCTTC.

The chain carries TRBV7-6 and TRBJ2-1; 10 bases agree with TRBD1. CDR1 SGHVS and CDR2 FNYEAQ come from the germline V gene. CDR3 length equals 14 residues. V was pared by 5 bases and J by 8 bases, with 6 bases of the junction left unmatched. CDR3 residues: CASSAGTGVDEQFF. The CDR3 DNA reads TGTGCCAGCAGCGCCGGGACAGGGGTTGATGAGCAGTTCTTC.

The V gene is TRBV19, the J gene TRBJ2-5, with D perhaps TRBD2 (6 bases). The J call may be wrong; the DNA end is better matched by TRBJ2-7. The CDR3 has 14 amino acids. Per the germline V gene, CDR1 is LNHDA and CDR2 is SQIVND (reference sequence). This chain's CDR3 is CASSIDSGSYEQYF. The CDR3, as DNA: TGTGCCAGTAGTATCGATAGCGGCTCCTACGAGCAGTACTTC.

The V and J genes are TRBV6-5 and TRBJ2-4; 7 nucleotides line up with TRBD2. The length of the CDR3 is 15 residues. The V gene's germline CDR1 is MNHEY and CDR2 SVGAGI. V lost 5 bases to trimming and J lost 0 bases; unmatched junction nucleotides: 4. Here the CDR3 DNA reads TGTGCCAGCAGTCGAGCGGGGCTAGCCAAAAACATTCAGTACTTC. Amino acid sequence: CASSRAGLAKNIQYF.

J is TRBJ1-4 and V is TRBV15; unclear D gene. Germline assignment: CDR1 LNHNV and CDR2 YYDKDF (reference sequence). The CDR3 length is 16 residues. Trimming removed 0 bases from V and 0 bases from J, with 8 bases in between. As DNA, the CDR3 is TGTGCCACCAGCAGAGATAAGGCGGCAACTAATGAAAAACTGTTTTTT. Its protein product is CATSRDKAATNEKLFF.

The sample holds a few counts of this clone. This CDR3 is CASTPGIGYAIEAYTF. CDR3 nucleotide sequence: TGTGCCAGCACCCCAGGGATAGGCTACGCCATCGAAGCCTACACCTTC. The genes are TRBV27 and TRBJ1-2; tentative D call: TRBD1 (5 bases). Germline V gene lookup returns CDR1 MNHEY and CDR2 SMNVEV (reference sequence). The CDR3 length is 16 residues. V was cut by 7 bases and J by 10 bases, with 28 bases left in between.

The rearrangement joins TRBV5-3 to TRBJ2-7; 7 bases agree with TRBD1. TRBV5-3 counts as an open reading frame of uncertain function. The CDR3 length is 15 residues. J was trimmed by 0 bases and V by 1 base; bases with no gene match: 4. DNA for the CDR3: TGTGCCAGAAGCTTGTCGGGACAGAGCTCCTACGAGCAGTACTTC. This gives the protein CARSLSGQSSYEQYF.

V is TRBV5-1 and J is TRBJ2-3; 8 positions match TRBD2. The CDR3 extends over 15 amino acids. Germline CDR1 is SGHRS and CDR2 is YFSETQ. Trimming at V came to 0 bases and at J to 4 bases, leaving 4 bases not matched to a gene. This CDR3 reads CASSLDGLASDTQYF. Here the CDR3 DNA reads TGCGCCAGCAGCTTGGACGGACTAGCTTCAGATACGCAGTATTTT.

The chain uses TRBV6-4 and TRBJ1-4, with TRBD1 matching 7 bases. Germline loops: CDR1 MRHNA, CDR2 SNTAGT. This CDR3 comprises 14 residues. The ends lost 6 bases at V and 5 bases at J; junction bases unmatched: 6. The DNA of the CDR3 is TGTGCCAGCAGGGAGACAGGGAGAAATGAAAAACTGTTTTTT. It specifies CASRETGRNEKLFF.

The chain links TRBV2 to TRBJ2-7; 10 bases agree with TRBD1. The V gene end was trimmed by 6 bases and the J gene end by 7 bases; junction bases not matched to a gene: 9. The germline V gene encodes CDR1 SNHLY and CDR2 FYNNEI. The CDR3 length is 14 residues. This CDR3 reads CASRTGTGVREQYF. The CDR3 region has the DNA TGTGCCAGCAGGACCGGGACAGGGGTCAGAGAGCAGTACTTC.

This clone was recorded once. The chain combines TRBV5-6 with TRBJ2-4; no reliable D call. The CDR3 loop spans 11 amino acids. The germline V gene has CDR1 SGHDT and CDR2 YYEEEE. Trimming stripped 4 bases from V and 4 bases from J, with 3 bases between. CDR3 sequence: CASSTKNIQYF. CDR3 DNA: TGTGCCAGCAGCACAAAAAACATTCAGTACTTC.